The next 28 T cell receptor beta chains were all read from a single sample in a study of beta chain features in type 1 diabetes. What was sequenced were expressed TCRB transcripts, since all of the isolated RNA had been reverse transcribed. Sequencing was performed with immunoSEQ multiplex PCR; in TCRdb, only in-frame clones are kept and a portion is missing. This sample has some 660,000 clones, with 11% to 15% found just once. The study, taken as a whole, reports: Moderately but significantly shorter TCRB CDR3s were found in Type 1 diabetes patients in all four CD4+ subsets.

Antigens for these TCRs are unknown. The sequencing input was naive CD4+ T cells from blood. The receptors stem from a man in his late teens or twenties with type 1 diabetes.

This clone has just a few counts. This sequence joins TRBV30 and TRBJ1-4; 8 positions match TRBD1. V gave up 3 bases and J gave up 8 bases; unmatched junction bases: 11. The CDR3 loop spans 15 amino acids. Germline-derived CDR1 and CDR2 are GTSNPN and SVGIG (reference sequence). CDR3 amino acids: CAWRAGTGITEKLFF. The DNA for the CDR3 is TGTGCCTGGAGGGCCGGGACAGGCATAACAGAAAAACTGTTTTTT. The whole variable domain, filled in from reference TRBV30 and TRBJ1-4, reads SQTIHQWPATLVQPVGSPLSLECTVEGTSNPNLYWYRQAAGRGLQLLFYSVGIGQISSEVPQNLSASRPQDRQFILSSKKLLLSDSGFYLCAWRAGTGITEKLFFGSGTQLSVL.

This clone came up a few times. V and J are TRBV21-1 and TRBJ1-1; TRBD1 is the table's D call, not checked against the DNA. TRBV21-1 is a known pseudogene. The CDR3 spans 12 residues. The CDR3 nucleotides are TGTGCCTGCGGGACAGAGTACTCTGAAGCTTTCTTT. Its translation: CACGTEYSEAFF.

This clone was seen more than once but under ten times. The chain recombines TRBV29-1 with TRBJ2-1, with 8 bases fitting TRBD1. This CDR3 is 15 amino acids long. Trimming cost V 6 bases and J 0 bases; bases outside gene matches: 7. Germline CDR1 SQVTM, CDR2 ANQGSEA. The CDR3 DNA sequence: TGCAGCGTAGGGAACAGGGGGGCCTCCTACAATGAGCAGTTCTTC. Protein: CSVGNRGASYNEQFF.

This clone occurred a few times. This chain links TRBV11-1 with TRBJ1-2; TRBD1 agrees at 8 bases. V was clipped by 3 bases and J by 4 bases; unmatched bases: 7. The CDR3 contains 15 residues. CDR1 SGHAT and CDR2 FQDESV come from the germline V gene (reference sequence). CDR3 nucleotide sequence: TGTGCCAGCAGCTTGACCGGGACAGGAACCTATGGCTACACCTTC. It translates to CASSLTGTGTYGYTF. Full variable domain (missing parts from reference TRBV11-1 and TRBJ1-2): EAEVAQSPRYKITEKSQAVAFWCDPISGHATLYWYRQILGQGPELLVQFQDESVVDDSQLPKDRFSAERLKGVDSTLKIQPAELGDSAMYLCASSLTGTGTYGYTFGSGTRLTVV.

V usage is TRBV28 and J usage is TRBJ2-7, with TRBD1 matching over 10 bases. CDR1 MDHEN and CDR2 SYDVKM come from the germline V gene. The CDR3 is made up of 15 amino acids. With 2 bases clipped from V and 4 bases from J, the junction kept 5 bases outside the gene matches. As DNA, the CDR3 is TGTGCCAGCAGTTTACCCGGGACAGGGGTTTACGAGCAGTACTTC. This translates into CASSLPGTGVYEQYF.

This clone was seen a handful of times. CDR3 region: CASTDRVGGGEQFF. In nucleotides, the CDR3 is TGTGCCAGCACCGATCGTGTCGGGGGCGGTGAGCAGTTCTTC. The V gene is TRBV7-9, the J gene TRBJ2-1; the D gene could be TRBD1 or TRBD2 (6 bases each). Trimming removed 7 bases at V and 9 bases at J, with 19 bases between. This CDR3 comprises 14 residues. The germline gives CDR1 SEHNR, CDR2 FQNEAQ (reference sequence).

This clone was observed a handful of times. The chain carries TRBV2 and TRBJ2-2; 9 bases map to TRBD1. The CDR3 length is 16 residues. Germline CDR1 SNHLY, CDR2 FYNNEI. V lost 6 bases, J lost 7 bases, and 12 bases stayed unmatched. CDR3 in amino acids: CASRRRGQGFGGELFF. CDR3 coding DNA: TGTGCCAGCAGAAGGAGGGGACAGGGCTTTGGCGGGGAGCTGTTTTTT.

This sequence joins TRBV6-5 and TRBJ2-2; 11 nucleotides match TRBD2. V was pared by 0 bases and J by 6 bases, with 3 bases of the junction left unmatched. Per germline, CDR1 MNHEY and CDR2 SVGAGI. The CDR3 runs to 16 residues. The CDR3, as DNA: TGTGCCAGCAGTTACTCGACGACTAGCGGGGCCGGGGAGCTGTTTTTT. This codes for CASSYSTTSGAGELFF.

This clone occurred a few times. The genes are TRBV11-2 and TRBJ1-1, with no clear D. Germline V CDR1 and CDR2: SGHAT, FQNNGV. With 2 bases removed from V and 0 bases from J, the gap between germline ends came to 4 bases. The CDR3 is made up of 13 amino acids. The CDR3 bases are TGTGCCAGCAGCTTACAGCTGAACACTGAAGCTTTCTTT. Protein: CASSLQLNTEAFF.

This clone was counted only a few times. The chain combines TRBV25-1 with TRBJ2-1; 10 nucleotides agree with TRBD2. The V gene's germline CDR1 is MGHDK and CDR2 SYGVNS. V lost 3 bases and J lost 3; bases outside the gene matches: 8. The CDR3 is 17 amino acids. The CDR3 region is CASSEGSSGSDYNEQFF. The CDR3 coding sequence is TGTGCCAGCAGTGAGGGGTCTAGCGGGAGCGACTACAATGAGCAGTTCTTC.

The rearrangement joins TRBV7-3 to TRBJ2-5; a weak D match, TRBD2 (6 bases). V lost 4 bases, J lost 4 bases, and 10 bases lay in between. CDR1 is SGHTA, CDR2 FQGTGA, per germline. The CDR3 loop spans 13 amino acids. The CDR3 loop reads CASSSGGRETQYF. The CDR3 region has the DNA TGTGCCAGCAGCTCCGGGGGTAGAGAGACCCAGTACTTC.

This sequence joins TRBV7-2 and TRBJ2-7, with D maybe TRBD2 (5 bases). This CDR3 comprises 14 residues. Trimming pared 2 bases from V and 4 bases from J, leaving 12 bases between. Germline assignment: CDR1 SGHTA and CDR2 FQGNSA. The CDR3 coding sequence is TGTGCCAGCAGCTTAAGGAGCGGAGGTTACGAGCAGTACTTC. As protein: CASSLRSGGYEQYF.

This sequence joins TRBV18 and TRBJ1-1, with D tentatively TRBD1 (6 bases). The germline V gene has CDR1 KGHSH and CDR2 LQKENI. The CDR3 sequence is 16 residues long. Trimming removed 0 bases at V and 6 bases at J, with 17 bases between. The DNA of the CDR3 is TGTGCCAGCTCACCACCGTGGCGTGGGGGGCTCGCTGAAGCTTTCTTT. Its protein product is CASSPPWRGGLAEAFF.

This clone was seen a handful of times. This chain links TRBV7-2 with TRBJ1-2; D might be TRBD1 (5 bases). With 1 base removed from V and 1 base from J, the gap between germline ends came to 10 bases. CDR3 length: 15 amino acids. Germline values: CDR1 SGHTA, CDR2 FQGNSA. CDR3 protein: CASSLDRIYNYGYTF. In nucleotides, the CDR3 is TGTGCCAGCAGCTTAGACAGGATCTATAACTATGGCTACACCTTC.

The V call is TRBV28, the J call TRBJ2-3; D call uncertain. The germline gives CDR1 MDHEN, CDR2 SYDVKM. V was trimmed by 5 bases and J by 3 bases, leaving 6 bases between them. The CDR3 spans 12 residues. The CDR3 region is CASSGRTDTQYF. DNA for the CDR3: TGTGCCAGCAGTGGTAGAACAGATACGCAGTATTTT.

This clone was seen a few times. The chain recombines TRBV6-5 with TRBJ1-2; tentatively, D is TRBD1 (5 bases). The germline gives CDR1 MNHEY, CDR2 SVGAGI. CDR3 length: 13 residues. With 9 bases removed from V and 2 bases from J, the gap between germline ends came to 13 bases. CDR3 sequence: CASTPQANYGYTF. The CDR3 region has the DNA TGTGCCAGTACCCCACAGGCCAACTATGGCTACACCTTC.

CDR3 sequence: CASSLDGGPPNEQFF. CDR3 nucleotides: TGTGCCAGCAGTCTCGACGGGGGGCCTCCCAATGAGCAGTTCTTC. The chain links TRBV7-2 to TRBJ2-1, with D possibly TRBD2 on 7 matching bases. Trimming shortened V by 6 bases and J by 6 bases, and 18 bases separated the two germline ends. There are 15 residues in the CDR3. The germline V gene encodes CDR1 SGHTA and CDR2 FQGNSA.

This chain joins TRBV29-1 and TRBJ1-5; D call uncertain. The V end was cut by 3 bases, the J end by 5 bases, with 5 bases between. The CDR3 totals 11 residues. The germline V gene encodes CDR1 SQVTM and CDR2 ANQGSEA. CDR3 nucleotide sequence: TGCAGCGTTGACCCCGATCAGCCCCAGCATTTT. This codes for CSVDPDQPQHF.

This clone turned up a few times. The sample carries other DNA sequences with the same CDR3. This chain links TRBV9 with TRBJ1-1; D gene ambiguous. CDR1 and CDR2 (germline): SGDLS, YYNGEE. V was clipped by 0 bases and J by 1 base, with 4 bases between them. The CDR3 is made up of 13 amino acids. The CDR3 nucleotides read TGTGCCAGCAGCGTAGCCGGGAACACTGAAGCTTTCTTT. Protein sequence: CASSVAGNTEAFF.

This clone appeared a few times. This rearrangement joins TRBV7-2 to TRBJ2-6; no firm D call. V lost 5 bases and J 4 bases, leaving 6 bases between the germline ends. From germline, CDR1 is SGHTA and CDR2 FQGNSA. CDR3 length: 13 residues. The CDR3 nucleotides read TGTGCCAGCAGCCTGAGGGGGGCCAACGTCCTGACTTTC. This gives the protein CASSLRGANVLTF. The full variable domain, completed using reference TRBV7-2 and TRBJ2-6, is GAGVSQSPSNKVTEKGKDVELRCDPISGHTALYWYRQSLGQGLEFLIYFQGNSAPDKSGLPSDRFSAERTGGSVSTLTIQRTQQEDSAVYLCASSLRGANVLTFGAGSRLTVL.

V and J are TRBV7-9 and TRBJ2-5; D perhaps matches TRBD1 (6 bases). Germline assignment: CDR1 SEHNR and CDR2 FQNEAQ (reference sequence). V was cut by 2 bases and J by 5 bases, with 15 bases left in between. The CDR3 is made up of 15 amino acids. In DNA, the CDR3 is TGTGCCAGCAGCTTATACAGGGCGGGTATGGAGACCCAGTACTTC. The encoded protein is CASSLYRAGMETQYF. Full variable domain (outside the CDR3, taken from reference TRBV7-9 and TRBJ2-5): DTGVSQNPRHKITKRGQNVTFRCDPISEHNRLYWYRQTLGQGPEFLTYFQNEAQLEKSRLLSDRFSAERPKGSFSTLEIQRTEQGDSAMYLCASSLYRAGMETQYFGPGTRLLVL.

The V and J genes are TRBV4-2 and TRBJ2-4; 10 bases align to TRBD1. CDR1 is LGHNA and CDR2 is YNFKEQ in the germline V gene. The CDR3 length is 14 residues. V was clipped by 3 bases and J by 7 bases; unmatched bases: 3. The DNA for the CDR3 is TGTGCCAGCAGCCAGGGGGACAGGGGCAACATTCAGTACTTC. Amino acids: CASSQGDRGNIQYF.

The chain links TRBV7-2 to TRBJ2-7; the match to TRBD2 covers 15 bases. Germline V lookup: CDR1 SGHTA, CDR2 FQGNSA. With 5 bases clipped from V and 2 bases from J, the junction kept 10 bases outside the gene matches. This CDR3 is built from 18 residues. The CDR3 nucleotides read TGTGCCAGCAGCCGAACAACGGGACTAGCGGGGGGAGCCTACGAGCAGTACTTC. This encodes CASSRTTGLAGGAYEQYF.

The chain couples TRBV9 to TRBJ2-1, with 14 bases fitting TRBD2. CDR1 is SGDLS, CDR2 YYNGEE, per germline. The CDR3 covers 19 residues. The trim removed 3 bases at V and 4 bases at J, leaving 12 bases unmatched. CDR3 sequence reads: CASSAGVGLAGGTYNEQFF. CDR3 bases: TGTGCCAGCAGCGCTGGGGTAGGACTAGCGGGGGGCACTTACAATGAGCAGTTCTTC.

This chain uses TRBV5-1 with TRBJ2-7, with a possible D match to TRBD2 (6 bases). V lost 2 bases to trimming and J lost 5 bases, with 14 bases between them. The germline gives CDR1 SGHRS, CDR2 YFSETQ. The CDR3 runs 14 residues. The CDR3 DNA reads as TGCGCCAGCAGCTTCGGCACGGGAGAAGACGAGCAGTACTTC. Residues: CASSFGTGEDEQYF. Based on the CDR3 plus reference TRBV5-1 and TRBJ2-7, the full variable domain is KAGVTQTPRYLIKTRGQQVTLSCSPISGHRSVSWYQQTPGQGLQFLFEYFSETQRNKGNFPGRFSGRQFSNSRSEMNVSTLELGDSALYLCASSFGTGEDEQYFGPGTRLTVT.

This chain joins TRBV29-1 and TRBJ2-7, with D possibly TRBD2 on 5 matching bases. Trimming took off 0 bases at V and 6 bases at J, with 15 bases between the two ends. Germline values: CDR1 SQVTM, CDR2 ANQGSEA. The CDR3 sequence is 14 residues long. The CDR3 reads CSVEEGNRGGEQYF. The CDR3 nucleotides are TGCAGCGTTGAAGAGGGTAATCGGGGTGGCGAGCAGTACTTC.

In this sample, this clone turned up a few times. The gene calls are TRBV9 and TRBJ2-6, with D perhaps TRBD1 (6 bases). The CDR3 is made up of 15 amino acids. Germline V gene sequence: CDR1 SGDLS, CDR2 YYNGEE. Trimming left V 4 bases short and J 1 base short, with 9 bases between. The CDR3 reads CASSLTGSGANVLTF. The CDR3 DNA is TGTGCCAGCAGCCTCACAGGGTCTGGGGCCAACGTCCTGACTTTC.

This clone showed up just a few times. V and J are TRBV30 and TRBJ2-5, with unresolved D. The germline V gene encodes CDR1 GTSNPN and CDR2 SVGIG (reference sequence). The ends were cut back, 4 bases at V and 5 bases at J, with 11 bases in the middle. CDR3 length equals 12 residues. CDR3 in amino acids: CAWTVGTETQYF. Here the CDR3 DNA reads TGTGCCTGGACCGTCGGAACCGAGACCCAGTACTTC.